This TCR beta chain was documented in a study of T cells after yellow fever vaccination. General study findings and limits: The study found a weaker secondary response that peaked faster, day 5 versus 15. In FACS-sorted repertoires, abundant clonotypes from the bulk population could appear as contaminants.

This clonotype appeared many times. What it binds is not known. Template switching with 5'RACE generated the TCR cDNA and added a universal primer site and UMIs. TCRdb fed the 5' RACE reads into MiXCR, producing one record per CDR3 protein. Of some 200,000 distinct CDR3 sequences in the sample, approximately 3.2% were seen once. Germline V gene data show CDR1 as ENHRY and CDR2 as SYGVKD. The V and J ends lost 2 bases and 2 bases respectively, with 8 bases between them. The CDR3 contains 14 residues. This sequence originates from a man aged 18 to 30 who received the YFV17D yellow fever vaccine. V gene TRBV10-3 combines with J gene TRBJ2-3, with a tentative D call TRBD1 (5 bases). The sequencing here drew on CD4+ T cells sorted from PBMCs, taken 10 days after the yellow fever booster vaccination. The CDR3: CAISEKGHTDTQYF. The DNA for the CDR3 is TGTGCCATCAGTGAGAAGGGGCACACAGATACGCAGTATTTT.